The 24 T cell receptor beta chains below all came from one sample that was sequenced in a study of cytomegalovirus exposure and HLA in healthy donors. Use of 60 Vbeta and 13 Jbeta primers characterized the PCR. The data were produced by immunoSEQ multiplex PCR, yet TCRdb's version contains in-frame clones alone and is incomplete. The sample shows 150,000 to 200,000 clones, about 80% of them seen only once. The material sequenced was PBMCs. The receptors were gathered from a woman between 50 and 59 years old in good health and CMV-seronegative.

The rearrangement uses TRBV7-7 and TRBJ2-5; 8 bases fit TRBD1. Germline V lookup: CDR1 SSHAT, CDR2 FNYEAQ (reference sequence). The CDR3 is 14 amino acids. Unmatched junction bases numbered 8, after V lost 5 bases and J lost 6 bases. CDR3 bases: TGTGCCAGCAGCCAGCTTGGACAGGGCCAGACCCAGTACTTC. Translating it yields CASSQLGQGQTQYF.

The rearrangement uses TRBV6-4 and TRBJ2-5, with 9 bases that match TRBD1. Germline CDR1 MRHNA, CDR2 SNTAGT. The CDR3 consists of 17 residues. The V gene end was trimmed by 4 bases and the J gene end by 5 bases; junction bases not matched to a gene: 14. The DNA of the CDR3 is TGTGCCAGCAGTGGGGGACAGGGCCCCTCCAAGCTTGAGACCCAGTACTTC. Its translation: CASSGGQGPSKLETQYF.

The CDR3 loop is CASIPGGNTEAFF. CDR3 nucleotides: TGTGCCAGCATCCCAGGGGGGAACACTGAAGCTTTCTTT. The chain uses TRBV28 and TRBJ1-1; 7 positions agree with TRBD1. J lost 1 base, V lost 7 bases, and 3 bases had no gene match. Germline lookup yields CDR1 MDHEN and CDR2 SYDVKM. The CDR3 runs 13 residues. The whole variable domain, filled in from reference TRBV28 and TRBJ1-1, reads DVKVTQSSRYLVKRTGEKVFLECVQDMDHENMFWYRQDPGLGLRLIYFSYDVKMKEKGDIPEGYSVSREKKERFSLILESASTNQTSMYLCASIPGGNTEAFFGQGTRLTVV.

The chain uses TRBV10-3 and TRBJ2-7; the D gene is possibly TRBD1 (5 bases). The CDR3 has 13 amino acids. Trimming removed 0 bases at V and 6 bases at J, with 9 bases between. The germline CDR1 and CDR2 sequences are ENHRY and SYGVKD. Here the CDR3 DNA reads TGTGCCATCAGTGAGTCGAGCCAGGGCGAGCAGTACTTC. It specifies CAISESSQGEQYF.

V and J are TRBV4-2 and TRBJ2-6; 7 positions match TRBD1. This CDR3 region has 17 residues. Trimming at V came to 4 bases and at J to 0 bases, leaving 6 bases not matched to a gene. Germline CDR1 and CDR2: LGHNA and YNFKEQ. The CDR3 is CASSRGQDSSGANVLTF. Written as DNA, the CDR3 is TGTGCCAGCAGCCGAGGACAGGACAGCTCTGGGGCCAACGTCCTGACTTTC.

About this clone: One junction end does not reproduce the germline sequence, and a read error may be involved. The J gene is TRBJ2-3, the V gene TRBV7-9; D gene unclear. Per the germline V gene, CDR1 is SEHNR and CDR2 is FQNEAQ (reference sequence). CDR3 length: 11 amino acids. In DNA, the CDR3 is TGTTCCAGCAGCCCTCGAGATACGCAGTATTTT. Protein: CSSSPRDTQYF. The whole variable domain, filled in from reference TRBV7-9 and TRBJ2-3, reads DTGVSQNPRHKITKRGQNVTFRCDPISEHNRLYWYRQTLGQGPEFLTYFQNEAQLEKSRLLSDRFSAERPKGSFSTLEIQRTEQGDSAMYLCSSSPRDTQYFGPGTRLTVL.

The rearrangement links TRBV27 to TRBJ1-6; D is ambiguous. With 4 bases removed from V and 0 bases from J, the gap between germline ends came to 7 bases. Germline V lookup: CDR1 MNHEY, CDR2 SMNVEV (reference sequence). There are 15 residues in the CDR3. The CDR3 region is CASSSSYSYNSPLHF. CDR3 bases: TGTGCCAGCAGTTCCTCGTACTCCTATAATTCACCCCTCCACTTT.

The chain has TRBV27 and TRBJ2-7; the match to TRBD2 covers 13 bases. This CDR3 spans 15 amino acids. The germline V gene encodes CDR1 MNHEY and CDR2 SMNVEV (reference sequence). V lost 3 bases to trimming and J lost 4 bases; unmatched junction nucleotides: 3. CDR3 bases: TGTGCCAGCAGTTTTGGGACTAGCGGGGCTTACGAGCAGTACTTC. Amino acid sequence: CASSFGTSGAYEQYF.

J is TRBJ1-1 and V is TRBV19, with TRBD1 matching 7 bases. Germline lookup yields CDR1 LNHDA and CDR2 SQIVND (reference sequence). The CDR3 covers 17 residues. The ends lost 3 bases at V and 4 bases at J; junction bases unmatched: 14. CDR3 loop: CASSMDPARGRSTEAFF. For the CDR3, the DNA is TGTGCCAGTAGTATGGATCCCGCCAGGGGGAGAAGCACTGAAGCTTTCTTT.

This rearrangement joins TRBV6-5 to TRBJ1-5; TRBD1 matches 8 bases. Germline loops: CDR1 MNHEY, CDR2 SVGAGI. The length of the CDR3 is 15 residues. V lost 6 bases to trimming and J lost 1 base; unmatched junction nucleotides: 5. CDR3: CASSRRTGSNQPQHF. In DNA, the CDR3 is TGTGCCAGCAGCCGAAGGACAGGGAGCAATCAGCCCCAGCATTTT.

This clone was observed a few times. The chain combines TRBV28 with TRBJ1-2, with 7 bases matching TRBD1. Germline lookup yields CDR1 MDHEN and CDR2 SYDVKM. The CDR3 consists of 19 residues. The V and J ends lost 2 bases and 0 bases, in that order; junction bases with no gene match: 15. CDR3 in amino acids: CASSLPPAAAQGTNYGYTF. CDR3 bases: TGTGCCAGCAGTTTACCCCCGGCGGCGGCACAGGGGACTAACTATGGCTACACCTTC.

CDR3 sequence: CASSLALSGRGYNEQFF. For the CDR3, the DNA is TGTGCCAGCAGCTTAGCGCTGAGCGGGAGAGGTTACAATGAGCAGTTCTTC. The chain carries TRBV11-1 and TRBJ2-1; 8 positions agree with TRBD2. This CDR3 has 17 residues. Trimming cost V 0 bases and J 4 bases; bases outside gene matches: 8. Per germline, CDR1 SGHAT and CDR2 FQDESV (reference sequence).

The genes are TRBV10-1 and TRBJ2-3; a weak D match, TRBD2 (6 bases). The CDR3 covers 17 residues. CDR1 is WNHNN, CDR2 SYGVQD, per germline (reference sequence). V was shortened by 0 bases and J by 4 bases, with 17 bases between the two germline ends. For the CDR3, the DNA is TGCGCCAGCAGTGAGTCGAAGGAGGGACGGTTCTCAGATACGCAGTATTTT. This translates into CASSESKEGRFSDTQYF.

This chain joins TRBV29-1 and TRBJ2-7; 8 bases are a match to TRBD2. CDR3 length equals 14 residues. Germline V gene data show CDR1 as SQVTM and CDR2 as ANQGSEA. Unmatched junction bases numbered 6, after V lost 5 bases and J lost 0 bases. CDR3 nucleotide sequence: TGCAGCGTTTCATTCGCGGGAGGCTCCTACGAGCAGTACTTC. Amino acids: CSVSFAGGSYEQYF.

This clone showed up just a few times. The J gene is TRBJ2-7, the V gene TRBV7-9; the D gene is possibly TRBD1 (6 bases). This CDR3 spans 13 amino acids. The ends were cut back, 5 bases at V and 1 base at J, with 9 bases in the middle. Germline loops: CDR1 SEHNR, CDR2 FQNEAQ (reference sequence). CDR3 region: CASSPDRSYEQYF. The CDR3 DNA sequence: TGTGCCAGCAGCCCTGACAGGTCCTACGAGCAGTACTTC.

The chain employs TRBV7-8 and TRBJ2-4; D remains unclear. The germline V and J ends were trimmed by 1 base and 14 bases, with 15 bases remaining between them. Per the germline V gene, CDR1 is SGHVS and CDR2 is FQNEAQ. The CDR3 consists of 13 residues. CDR3 nucleotides: TGTGCCAGCAGCTTAGGATTAGGCGGCAAAGAGTACTTC. It yields the protein CASSLGLGGKEYF.

This chain joins TRBV6-1 and TRBJ2-3; 9 bases are shared with TRBD2. Unmatched junction bases numbered 11, after V lost 2 bases and J lost 5 bases. The CDR3 length is 17 residues. Germline CDR1 is MNHNS and CDR2 is SASEGT. CDR3 protein: CASSEYPPSGKRDTQYF. The CDR3 nucleotides are TGTGCCAGCAGTGAATACCCACCTAGCGGGAAGCGAGATACGCAGTATTTT.

This clone was seen only once. This rearrangement joins TRBV5-4 to TRBJ2-7, with TRBD1 matching 8 bases. This CDR3 comprises 15 residues. J was trimmed by 0 bases and V by 5 bases; bases with no gene match: 7. Germline CDR1 reads SGHNT; CDR2 reads YYREEE (reference sequence). The CDR3 loop reads CASSWKDRASYEQYF. The CDR3 region has the DNA TGTGCCAGCAGTTGGAAGGACAGGGCCTCCTACGAGCAGTACTTC.

V usage is TRBV18 and J usage is TRBJ2-3, with D maybe TRBD2 (5 bases). In germline, CDR1 is KGHSH, CDR2 LQKENI. V was clipped by 6 bases and J by 5 bases, with 9 bases between them. The CDR3 totals 12 residues. CDR3 DNA sequence: TGTGCCAGCTCCCCCGCGGGAGATACGCAGTATTTT. Encoded protein: CASSPAGDTQYF.

The V call is TRBV23-1, the J call TRBJ1-4, with a possible D match to TRBD1 (6 bases). TRBV23-1 is labeled an ORF, and its function is uncertain. The CDR3 contains 13 residues. Trimming took 10 bases from V and 1 from J, leaving 10 bases between them. CDR3 in DNA: TGCGCCACCCAACAGGGAACTAATGAAAAACTGTTTTTT. Translated, it gives CATQQGTNEKLFF.

The chain carries TRBV28 and TRBJ2-2; 10 bases match TRBD2. The CDR3 covers 17 residues. Germline-derived CDR1 and CDR2 are MDHEN and SYDVKM. Trimming cost V 5 bases and J 3 bases; bases outside gene matches: 9. CDR3 DNA: TGTGCCAGCAGTCTAACCGGACTAGCGGATTACACCGGGGAGCTGTTTTTT. Protein product: CASSLTGLADYTGELFF.

This clone was picked up one time. The chain carries TRBV27 and TRBJ2-2; TRBD1 matches at 10 bases. The CDR3 totals 17 residues. CDR1 MNHEY and CDR2 SMNVEV come from the germline V gene (reference sequence). Trimming at V came to 8 bases and at J to 4 bases, leaving 13 bases not matched to a gene. CDR3 sequence (DNA): TGTGCCAGCCCCCGGCCGGGACAGGGGAGAATCACCGGGGAGCTGTTTTTT. This sequence encodes CASPRPGQGRITGELFF.

V gene TRBV5-1 combines with J gene TRBJ1-1; TRBD1 aligns across 7 bases. The CDR3 length is 17 residues. Germline V CDR1 and CDR2: SGHRS, YFSETQ. The V segment lost 2 bases and the J segment 4 bases; nucleotides outside the gene matches: 14. CDR3 residues: CASSFQGEARSGTEAFF. The CDR3 DNA reads TGCGCCAGCAGCTTTCAGGGGGAAGCCAGAAGTGGCACTGAAGCTTTCTTT.

This clone appeared a single time. V and J are TRBV6-6 and TRBJ1-1; TRBD1 matches 7 bases. The CDR3 runs to 12 residues. The V segment lost 8 bases and the J segment 7 bases; nucleotides outside the gene matches: 7. The germline CDR1 and CDR2 sequences are MNHNY and SVGAGI (reference sequence). The CDR3 sequence is CASGQGGREAFF. The CDR3 bases are TGTGCCAGCGGTCAGGGGGGTCGTGAAGCTTTCTTT.